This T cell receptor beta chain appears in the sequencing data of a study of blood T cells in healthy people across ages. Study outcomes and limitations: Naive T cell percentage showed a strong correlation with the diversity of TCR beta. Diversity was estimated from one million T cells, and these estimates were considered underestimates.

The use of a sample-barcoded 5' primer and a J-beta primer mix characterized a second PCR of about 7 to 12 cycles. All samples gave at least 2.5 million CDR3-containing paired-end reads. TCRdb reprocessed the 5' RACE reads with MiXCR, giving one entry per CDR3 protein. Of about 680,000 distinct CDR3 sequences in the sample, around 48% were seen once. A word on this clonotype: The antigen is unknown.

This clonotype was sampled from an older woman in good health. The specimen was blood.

CDR3 sequence reads: CARSDPNAPDTQYF. CDR3 sequence (DNA): TGTGCCAGATCGGACCCGAATGCCCCAGATACGCAGTATTTT. The V and J genes are TRBV10-3 and TRBJ2-3, with D uncertain. Between the trimmed V and J ends, which lost 10 bases and 4 bases, there was a span of 18 bases. Germline assignment: CDR1 ENHRY and CDR2 SYGVKD. The CDR3 consists of 14 residues.